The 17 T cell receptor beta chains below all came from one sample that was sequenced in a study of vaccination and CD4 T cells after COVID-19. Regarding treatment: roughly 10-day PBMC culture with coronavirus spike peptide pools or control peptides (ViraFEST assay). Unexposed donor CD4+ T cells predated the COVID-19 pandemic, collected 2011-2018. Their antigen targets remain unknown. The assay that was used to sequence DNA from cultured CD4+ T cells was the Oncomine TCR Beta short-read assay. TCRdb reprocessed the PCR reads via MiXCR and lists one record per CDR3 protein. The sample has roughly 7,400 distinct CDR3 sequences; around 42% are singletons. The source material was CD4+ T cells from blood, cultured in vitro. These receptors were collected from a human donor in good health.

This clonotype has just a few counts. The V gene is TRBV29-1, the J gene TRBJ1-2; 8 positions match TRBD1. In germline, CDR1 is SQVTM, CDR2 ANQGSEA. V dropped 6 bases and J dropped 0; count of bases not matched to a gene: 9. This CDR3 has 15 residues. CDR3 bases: TGCAGCGTGGCCGGGACAGGACCCCCTAACTATGGCTACACCTTC. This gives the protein CSVAGTGPPNYGYTF. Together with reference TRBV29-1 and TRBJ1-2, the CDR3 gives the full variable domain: SAVISQKPSRDICQRGTSLTIQCQVDSQVTMMFWYRQQPGQSLTLIATANQGSEATYESGFVIDKFPISRPNLTFSTLTVSNMSPEDSSIYLCSVAGTGPPNYGYTFGSGTRLTVV.

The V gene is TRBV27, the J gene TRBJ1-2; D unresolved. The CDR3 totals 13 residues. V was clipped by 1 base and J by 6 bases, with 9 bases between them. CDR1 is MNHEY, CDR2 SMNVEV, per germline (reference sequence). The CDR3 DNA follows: TGTGCCAGCAGTTTATATGGACTAAATGGCTACACCTTC. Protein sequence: CASSLYGLNGYTF.

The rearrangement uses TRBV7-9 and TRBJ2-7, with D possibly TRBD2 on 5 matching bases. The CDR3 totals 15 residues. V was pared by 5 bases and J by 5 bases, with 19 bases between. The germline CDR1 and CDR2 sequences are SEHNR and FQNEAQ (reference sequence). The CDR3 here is CASSLLTGISHEQYF. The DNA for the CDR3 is TGTGCCAGCAGCCTTTTAACGGGGATATCACACGAGCAGTACTTC.

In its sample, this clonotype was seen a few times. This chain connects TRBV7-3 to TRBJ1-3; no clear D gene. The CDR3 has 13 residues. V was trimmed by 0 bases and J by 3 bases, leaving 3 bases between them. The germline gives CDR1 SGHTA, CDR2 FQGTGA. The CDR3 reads CASSLTHGNTIYF. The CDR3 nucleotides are TGTGCCAGCAGCTTAACGCATGGAAACACCATATATTTT.

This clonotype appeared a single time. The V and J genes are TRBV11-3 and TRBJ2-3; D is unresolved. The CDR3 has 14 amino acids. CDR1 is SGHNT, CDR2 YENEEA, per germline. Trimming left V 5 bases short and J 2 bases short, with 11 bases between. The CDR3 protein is CASSPRGTTDTQYF. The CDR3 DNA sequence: TGTGCCAGCAGCCCCCGTGGAACCACAGATACGCAGTATTTT.

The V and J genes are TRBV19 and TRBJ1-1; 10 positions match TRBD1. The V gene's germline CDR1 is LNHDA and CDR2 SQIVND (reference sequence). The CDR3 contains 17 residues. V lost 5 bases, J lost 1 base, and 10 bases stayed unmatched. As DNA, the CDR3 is TGTGCCAGTAGTTTACCACACCGGGACAGGGGGAACACTGAAGCTTTCTTT. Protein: CASSLPHRDRGNTEAFF.

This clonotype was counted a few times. CDR3: CASSYIGQGGAEAFF. The CDR3 DNA follows: TGTGCCAGCAGTTACATAGGACAGGGAGGGGCTGAAGCTTTCTTT. The genes are TRBV6-5 and TRBJ1-1; 8 bases are a match to TRBD1. CDR1 MNHEY and CDR2 SVGAGI come from the germline V gene. This CDR3 is built from 15 residues. Germline trimming cut 2 bases from V and 6 bases from J; bases unmatched to any gene: 8.

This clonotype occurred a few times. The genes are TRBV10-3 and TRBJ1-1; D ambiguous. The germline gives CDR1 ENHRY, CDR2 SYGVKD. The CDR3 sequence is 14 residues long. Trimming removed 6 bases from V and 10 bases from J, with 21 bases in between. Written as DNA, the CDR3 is TGTGCCATCAGAACCGGGCAGTCCCTGGGTCCAGCTTTCTTT. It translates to CAIRTGQSLGPAFF.

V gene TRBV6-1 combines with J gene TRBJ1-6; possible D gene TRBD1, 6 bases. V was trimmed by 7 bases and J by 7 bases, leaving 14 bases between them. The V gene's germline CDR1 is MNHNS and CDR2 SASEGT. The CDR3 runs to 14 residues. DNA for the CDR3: TGTGCCAGCACAGGGGAAATTTGGAATTCACCCCTCCACTTT. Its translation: CASTGEIWNSPLHF.

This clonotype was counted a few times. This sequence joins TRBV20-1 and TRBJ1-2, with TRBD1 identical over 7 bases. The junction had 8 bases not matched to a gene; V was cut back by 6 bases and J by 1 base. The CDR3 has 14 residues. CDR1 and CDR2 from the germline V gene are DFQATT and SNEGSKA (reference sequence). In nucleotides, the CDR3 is TGCAGTGCCAGGGAGGGGGCCGATAACTATGGCTACACCTTC. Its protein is CSAREGADNYGYTF.

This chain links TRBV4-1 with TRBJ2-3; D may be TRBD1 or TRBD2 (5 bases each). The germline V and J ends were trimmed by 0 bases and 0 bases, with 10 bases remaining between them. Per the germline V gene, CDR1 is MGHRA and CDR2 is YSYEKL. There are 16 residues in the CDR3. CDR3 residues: CASSQDRWDSTDTQYF. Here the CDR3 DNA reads TGCGCCAGCAGCCAAGATCGGTGGGACAGCACAGATACGCAGTATTTT.

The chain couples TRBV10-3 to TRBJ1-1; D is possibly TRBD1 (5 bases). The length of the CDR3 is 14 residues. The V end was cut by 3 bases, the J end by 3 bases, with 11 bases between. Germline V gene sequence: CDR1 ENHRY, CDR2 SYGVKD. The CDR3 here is CAISEKGRDTEAFF. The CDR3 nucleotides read TGTGCCATCAGTGAAAAGGGGAGGGACACTGAAGCTTTCTTT.

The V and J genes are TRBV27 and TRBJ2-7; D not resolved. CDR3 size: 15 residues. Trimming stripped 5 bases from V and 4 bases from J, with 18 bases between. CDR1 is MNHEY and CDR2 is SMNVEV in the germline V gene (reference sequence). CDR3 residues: CASSPYSGPRYEQYF. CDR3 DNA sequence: TGTGCCAGCAGTCCCTACTCGGGTCCAAGATACGAGCAGTACTTC.

The CDR3, as DNA: TGCGCCAGCTGGGCCGGCGGGGTAGGCTCACCCCTCCACTTT. This codes for CASWAGGVGSPLHF. This chain connects TRBV10-1 to TRBJ1-6, with D unclear. Germline CDR1 is WNHNN and CDR2 is SYGVQD (reference sequence). CDR3 length: 14 amino acids. V was pared by 8 bases and J by 10 bases, with 18 bases between.

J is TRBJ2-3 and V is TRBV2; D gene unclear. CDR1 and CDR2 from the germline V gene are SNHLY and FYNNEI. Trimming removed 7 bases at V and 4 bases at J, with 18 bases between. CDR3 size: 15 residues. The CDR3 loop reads CASIPQPLVADTQYF. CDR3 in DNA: TGTGCCAGCATACCTCAACCCCTGGTGGCAGATACGCAGTATTTT.

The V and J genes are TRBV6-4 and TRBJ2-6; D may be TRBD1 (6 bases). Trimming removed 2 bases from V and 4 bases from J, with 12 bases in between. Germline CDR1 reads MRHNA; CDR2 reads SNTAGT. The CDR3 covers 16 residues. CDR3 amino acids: CASSDEAGDGANVLTF. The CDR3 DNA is TGTGCCAGCAGTGACGAGGCAGGGGACGGGGCCAACGTCCTGACTTTC.

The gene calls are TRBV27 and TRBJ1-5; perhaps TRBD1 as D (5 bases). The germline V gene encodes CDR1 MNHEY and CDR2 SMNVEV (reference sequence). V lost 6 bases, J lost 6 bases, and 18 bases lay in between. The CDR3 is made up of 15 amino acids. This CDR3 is CASSPLRGDSQPQHF. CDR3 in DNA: TGTGCCAGCAGCCCATTGCGGGGGGATAGTCAGCCCCAGCATTTT.